These 30 T cell receptor beta chains were sequenced from one sample in a study of CD8+ T cells in alopecia areata. Extracted RNA was reverse transcribed into cDNA, the sequencing template. Profiled with immunoSEQ multiplex PCR; TCRdb holds only in-frame clones, not every one. The table includes around 200,000 clones, over 60% detected once. Treatment defined: oral pan-JAK inhibitor, 5-10 mg twice daily. The specimen was CD4+ T cells sorted from blood, collected at week 4, from a patient treated with tofacitinib. The receptors come from a human donor with alopecia areata.

V is TRBV28 and J is TRBJ1-5; D might be TRBD1 (6 bases). The V and J ends lost 7 bases and 5 bases respectively, with 15 bases between them. Germline V gene lookup returns CDR1 MDHEN and CDR2 SYDVKM. The CDR3 covers 14 residues. CDR3 region: CASTAPTGHQPQHF. The CDR3 DNA reads TGTGCCAGCACCGCTCCGACAGGTCATCAGCCCCAGCATTTT.

This clone was found a few times. The chain links TRBV30 to TRBJ2-3; 7 bases line up with TRBD2. CDR3 length: 12 amino acids. Germline CDR1 and CDR2: GTSNPN and SVGIG (reference sequence). CDR3 region: CAYKDSGDTQYF. As DNA, the CDR3 is TGTGCATACAAAGATAGCGGGGATACGCAGTATTTT.

This clone has more than one count but fewer than ten. The chain has TRBV6-5 and TRBJ2-7, with 9 bases aligning to TRBD1. CDR1 MNHEY and CDR2 SVGAGI come from the germline V gene. This CDR3 has 16 amino acids. The ends lost 0 bases at V and 2 bases at J; junction bases unmatched: 5. The DNA for the CDR3 is TGTGCCAGCAGTTACTCGGGACAGGGCATAACCTACGAGCAGTACTTC. It translates to CASSYSGQGITYEQYF.

The chain recombines TRBV20-1 with TRBJ1-1, with a tentative D call TRBD1 (6 bases). The CDR3 runs to 11 residues. Trimming shortened V by 1 base and J by 10 bases, and 10 bases separated the two germline ends. Germline-derived CDR1 and CDR2 are DFQATT and SNEGSKA (reference sequence). CDR3 coding DNA: TGCAGTGCTAGAGCTAAGGGGGGAGCTTTCTTT. Translation: CSARAKGGAFF.

Concerning this clone: The sample contains more than one DNA sequence encoding this CDR3. This chain joins TRBV6-1 and TRBJ2-7; D is undetermined. Germline V lookup: CDR1 MNHNS, CDR2 SASEGT. The CDR3 is 11 residues long. V gave up 6 bases and J gave up 3 bases, with 6 bases separating them. The CDR3 spells CASSLYYEQYF. The CDR3 region has the DNA TGTGCCAGCAGCCTTTACTACGAGCAGTACTTC.

This clone was observed a single time. J is TRBJ2-3 and V is TRBV7-9, with D hard to call. The CDR3 sequence is 11 residues long. The V end lost 5 bases, the J end lost 6 bases, and 6 bases lay between the germline ends. CDR1 is SEHNR and CDR2 is FQNEAQ in the germline V gene (reference sequence). CDR3 bases: TGTGCCAGCAGCACCAGGGATACGCAGTATTTT. It yields the protein CASSTRDTQYF.

This clone was recorded only once. V gene TRBV27 combines with J gene TRBJ2-2; 9 bases are a match to TRBD1. Germline CDR1 and CDR2: MNHEY and SMNVEV (reference sequence). The CDR3 spans 16 residues. The trim removed 6 bases at V and 4 bases at J, leaving 9 bases unmatched. CDR3 nucleotide sequence: TGTGCCAGCAGCACGAACAGGGGGCGCGGCACCGGGGAGCTGTTTTTT. Residues: CASSTNRGRGTGELFF.

The rearrangement joins TRBV7-9 to TRBJ2-4, with D possibly called TRBD1 or TRBD2 (5 bases each). The germline gives CDR1 SEHNR, CDR2 FQNEAQ (reference sequence). The CDR3 contains 13 residues. V lost 5 bases and J 9 bases, leaving 14 bases between the germline ends. The CDR3 DNA is TGTGCCAGCAGCGAGGGATCAGGGCCCATTCAGTACTTC. The encoded protein is CASSEGSGPIQYF.

The chain combines TRBV19 with TRBJ1-5; the match to TRBD1 covers 8 bases. Trimming removed 3 bases from V and 7 bases from J; junction bases left unmatched: 2. The germline V gene encodes CDR1 LNHDA and CDR2 SQIVND (reference sequence). The CDR3 length is 13 residues. This CDR3 is CASSMDRAQPQHF. The CDR3 bases are TGTGCCAGTAGTATGGACAGGGCCCAGCCCCAGCATTTT.

The gene calls are TRBV11-2 and TRBJ2-7; D possibly corresponds to TRBD1 (6 bases). This CDR3 contains 12 residues. V was trimmed by 1 base and J by 6 bases, leaving 7 bases between them. The germline V gene has CDR1 SGHAT and CDR2 FQNNGV. CDR3 amino acids: CASSLGQVEQYF. The CDR3 nucleotides read TGTGCCAGCAGCTTAGGACAGGTCGAGCAGTACTTC.

This chain uses TRBV29-1 with TRBJ2-5, with 7 positions matching TRBD2. The V gene's germline CDR1 is SQVTM and CDR2 ANQGSEA. This CDR3 region has 14 residues. J was trimmed by 5 bases and V by 7 bases; bases with no gene match: 13. The CDR3 sequence is CSAEGGPFGETQYF. The CDR3 DNA reads TGCAGCGCCGAGGGAGGGCCTTTCGGGGAGACCCAGTACTTC.

V gene TRBV29-1 combines with J gene TRBJ2-7, with 8 bases identical to TRBD1. This CDR3 comprises 13 residues. The germline V gene encodes CDR1 SQVTM and CDR2 ANQGSEA. V gave up 6 bases and J gave up 5 bases; unmatched junction bases: 9. This CDR3 reads CSVDRGFPNEQYF. DNA of the CDR3: TGCAGCGTCGACAGGGGCTTTCCGAACGAGCAGTACTTC.

The chain joins TRBV30 to TRBJ1-2; D call uncertain. This CDR3 is 13 amino acids long. CDR1 GTSNPN and CDR2 SVGIG come from the germline V gene (reference sequence). V lost 3 bases and J 8 bases, leaving 16 bases between the germline ends. Here the CDR3 DNA reads TGTGCCTGGAGGGCCGGAGTAGTGGGAGGCTACACCTTC. This gives the protein CAWRAGVVGGYTF. Together with reference TRBV30 and TRBJ1-2, the CDR3 gives the full variable domain: SQTIHQWPATLVQPVGSPLSLECTVEGTSNPNLYWYRQAAGRGLQLLFYSVGIGQISSEVPQNLSASRPQDRQFILSSKKLLLSDSGFYLCAWRAGVVGGYTFGSGTRLTVV.

This clone has a handful of counts. The chain has TRBV5-1 and TRBJ2-3; 11 bases line up with TRBD1. With 3 bases clipped from V and 3 bases from J, the junction kept 3 bases outside the gene matches. CDR3 size: 15 residues. From germline, CDR1 is SGHRS and CDR2 YFSETQ. The CDR3 reads CASSSDRGRTDTQYF. The CDR3 DNA is TGCGCCAGCAGCTCGGACAGGGGGCGGACAGATACGCAGTATTTT.

There are a few counts of this clone. CDR3 in DNA: TGTGCCAGCTCACCAGGGGCGGGCTCCTACGAGCAGTACTTC. This translates into CASSPGAGSYEQYF. J is TRBJ2-7 and V is TRBV18, with D perhaps given as TRBD1 or TRBD2 (5 bases each). There are 14 residues in the CDR3. Germline assignment: CDR1 KGHSH and CDR2 LQKENI. The V end lost 2 bases, the J end lost 0 bases, and 8 bases lay between the germline ends.

This clone was picked up many times. The rearrangement links TRBV19 to TRBJ1-2; weak D call: TRBD1 (6 bases). This CDR3 is built from 14 residues. The V gene's germline CDR1 is LNHDA and CDR2 SQIVND (reference sequence). With 5 bases removed from V and 1 base from J, the gap between germline ends came to 11 bases. CDR3 amino acids: CASSSGTLNYGYTF. CDR3 coding DNA: TGTGCCAGTAGTTCCGGGACACTTAACTATGGCTACACCTTC.

This clone showed up many times. This sequence joins TRBV29-1 and TRBJ2-5; TRBD2 agrees at 7 bases. Germline V gene lookup returns CDR1 SQVTM and CDR2 ANQGSEA. The CDR3 extends over 12 amino acids. The junction had 5 bases not matched to a gene; V was cut back by 5 bases and J by 5 bases. For the CDR3, the DNA is TGCAGCGTTAAACTAGCGCGGGAGACCCAGTACTTC. Translation gives CSVKLARETQYF.

The rearrangement links TRBV20-1 to TRBJ2-7; 8 bases match TRBD1. The germline V gene has CDR1 DFQATT and CDR2 SNEGSKA (reference sequence). V gave up 6 bases and J gave up 11 bases; unmatched junction bases: 9. The CDR3 consists of 11 residues. The CDR3 reads CSANLGTGEYF. CDR3 DNA: TGCAGTGCCAACCTCGGGACAGGCGAGTACTTC.

The J gene is TRBJ2-5, the V gene TRBV7-9; no clear D gene. There are 14 residues in the CDR3. The germline V and J ends were trimmed by 5 bases and 8 bases, with 18 bases remaining between them. Germline V gene sequence: CDR1 SEHNR, CDR2 FQNEAQ (reference sequence). CDR3 sequence reads: CASSVSGPRGTQYF. The CDR3 nucleotides read TGTGCCAGCAGCGTCAGTGGACCTCGCGGAACCCAGTACTTC. The variable domain in full, with the rest retrieved from reference TRBV7-9 and TRBJ2-5, is DTGVSQNPRHKITKRGQNVTFRCDPISEHNRLYWYRQTLGQGPEFLTYFQNEAQLEKSRLLSDRFSAERPKGSFSTLEIQRTEQGDSAMYLCASSVSGPRGTQYFGPGTRLLVL.

V usage is TRBV5-1 and J usage is TRBJ2-3, with 7 nucleotides matching TRBD2. After removal of 0 bases from V and 6 bases from J, the junction contained 10 bases not matched to a gene. The CDR3 is 16 amino acids. Germline V gene lookup returns CDR1 SGHRS and CDR2 YFSETQ. CDR3 coding DNA: TGCGCCAGCAGCTTGGCGCCCGGGGGGTCCCAGGATACGCAGTATTTT. Its protein product is CASSLAPGGSQDTQYF.

This clone has a handful of counts. The chain carries TRBV4-1 and TRBJ1-2, with 9 bases lining up with TRBD1. CDR3 length: 13 amino acids. Per germline, CDR1 MGHRA and CDR2 YSYEKL. J lost 6 bases, V lost 7 bases, and 6 bases had no gene match. The CDR3 DNA is TGCGCCAGCAACTCCGGGACAGGGAATGGCTACACCTTC. This gives the protein CASNSGTGNGYTF.

The chain combines TRBV6-6 with TRBJ1-1; 11 bases line up with TRBD1. This CDR3 has 15 residues. After removal of 6 bases from V and 2 bases from J, the junction contained 5 bases not matched to a gene. Germline V lookup: CDR1 MNHNY, CDR2 SVGAGI (reference sequence). The CDR3 here is CASSRDRGANTEAFF. For the CDR3, the DNA is TGTGCCAGCAGCCGGGACAGGGGGGCTAACACTGAAGCTTTCTTT.

The chain uses TRBV30 and TRBJ1-1, with no clear D. With 5 bases removed from V and 10 bases from J, the gap between germline ends came to 8 bases. Germline V gene sequence: CDR1 GTSNPN, CDR2 SVGIG (reference sequence). This CDR3 comprises 9 residues. CDR3 bases: TGTGCCTGGGGTAACGGAGCTTTCTTT. Amino acid sequence: CAWGNGAFF.

This clone has just a few counts. The V gene is TRBV7-2, the J gene TRBJ2-7, with D unresolved. The V gene's germline CDR1 is SGHTA and CDR2 FQGNSA. V lost 5 bases and J lost 1, with 15 bases in between. This CDR3 spans 15 amino acids. The CDR3 nucleotides are TGTGCCAGCAGCCTTATGAATTCTAGATCCTACGAGCAGTACTTC. Encoded protein: CASSLMNSRSYEQYF.

The chain couples TRBV5-1 to TRBJ2-3, with D hard to call. Trimming pared 0 bases from V and 2 bases from J, leaving 4 bases between. Germline CDR1 reads SGHRS; CDR2 reads YFSETQ. This CDR3 is built from 13 residues. This CDR3 reads CASSLELTDTQYF. CDR3 sequence (DNA): TGCGCCAGCAGCTTGGAACTCACAGATACGCAGTATTTT. Filled out from reference TRBV5-1 and TRBJ2-3, the complete variable domain reads KAGVTQTPRYLIKTRGQQVTLSCSPISGHRSVSWYQQTPGQGLQFLFEYFSETQRNKGNFPGRFSGRQFSNSRSEMNVSTLELGDSALYLCASSLELTDTQYFGPGTRLTVL.

The chain joins TRBV2 to TRBJ1-6; D remains unclear. V gave up 5 bases and J gave up 10 bases, with 15 bases separating them. The CDR3 loop spans 14 amino acids. Germline-derived CDR1 and CDR2 are SNHLY and FYNNEI. The CDR3 region has the DNA TGTGCCAGCAGTCTTGTGGAAACCTCATCACCCCTCCACTTT. Encoded protein: CASSLVETSSPLHF. The full variable domain, completed using reference TRBV2 and TRBJ1-6, is EPEVTQTPSHQVTQMGQEVILRCVPISNHLYFYWYRQILGQKVEFLVSFYNNEISEKSEIFDDQFSVERPDGSNFTLKIRSTKLEDSAMYFCASSLVETSSPLHFGNGTRLTVT.

The sample holds one count of this clone. The rearrangement links TRBV6-5 to TRBJ1-2; 7 nucleotides align to TRBD1. The CDR3 sequence is 13 residues long. Per the germline V gene, CDR1 is MNHEY and CDR2 is SVGAGI. J was trimmed by 4 bases and V by 4 bases; bases with no gene match: 3. The CDR3 spells CASSFRQGYGYTF. The CDR3 region has the DNA TGTGCCAGCAGTTTCAGACAGGGCTATGGCTACACCTTC.

CDR3 loop: CASSLAVGDAKNIQYF. For the CDR3, the DNA is TGCGCCAGCAGCTTGGCTGTGGGGGACGCCAAAAACATTCAGTACTTC. This chain links TRBV5-1 with TRBJ2-4, with D tentatively TRBD1 or TRBD2 (5 bases each). This CDR3 has 16 residues. Germline-derived CDR1 and CDR2 are SGHRS and YFSETQ. Trimming took 0 bases from V and 1 from J, leaving 11 bases between them.

V usage is TRBV5-1 and J usage is TRBJ2-7, with 10 bases lining up with TRBD1. V shed 0 bases, J shed 3 bases, and the junction held 3 bases outside the gene matches. CDR1 is SGHRS and CDR2 is YFSETQ in the germline V gene. CDR3 length equals 15 residues. The CDR3 nucleotides read TGCGCCAGCAGCTTGGGGTGGACAGGGGGCTACGAGCAGTACTTC. This encodes CASSLGWTGGYEQYF. The full variable domain, completed using reference TRBV5-1 and TRBJ2-7, is KAGVTQTPRYLIKTRGQQVTLSCSPISGHRSVSWYQQTPGQGLQFLFEYFSETQRNKGNFPGRFSGRQFSNSRSEMNVSTLELGDSALYLCASSLGWTGGYEQYFGPGTRLTVT.

The chain carries TRBV4-1 and TRBJ2-7; 7 positions agree with TRBD2. CDR1 and CDR2 (germline): MGHRA, YSYEKL. The CDR3 has 16 amino acids. Trimming removed 4 bases from V and 2 bases from J; junction bases left unmatched: 11. The CDR3 here is CASSRGKGGGAYEQYF. The CDR3 DNA reads TGCGCCAGCAGCCGGGGAAAGGGCGGGGGAGCCTACGAGCAGTACTTC.